This passage covers 32 T cell receptor beta chains from one sample sequenced in a study of monozygotic twins with inflammatory bowel disease. TCRdb reanalyzed the 5' RACE reads, giving one entry per CDR3 protein sequence and no DNA. This sample's table has fewer than 450,000 distinct CDR3 sequences. The sample taken for sequencing was blood. The receptor source for this set is a human donor with ulcerative colitis or Crohn's disease, or a healthy co-twin of an affected twin (not recorded which).

The chain uses TRBV6-4 and TRBJ2-3; the D call of TRBD2 rests on TCRdb alone, since no DNA is present to check it. Germline V gives CDR1 MRHNA, CDR2 SNTAGT. The CDR3 contains 15 residues. The CDR3 here is CASSDSAGGPDTQYF.

V gene TRBV19 combines with J gene TRBJ2-1; TCRdb picks TRBD1, but there is no DNA to check that call. This CDR3 region has 13 residues. Germline values: CDR1 LNHDA, CDR2 SQIVND (reference sequence). Here the CDR3 reads CASSIGGGNEQFF.

This rearrangement joins TRBV7-3 to TRBJ2-5; TCRdb's D call, TRBD2, is unchecked because there is no DNA. Germline V gives CDR1 SGHTA, CDR2 FQGTGA. The CDR3 is 13 amino acids. This chain's CDR3 is CASSDGLAETQYF.

The chain links TRBV10-2 to TRBJ2-3; the D gene TCRdb calls, TRBD1, cannot be checked with no DNA. This CDR3 region has 15 residues. In germline, CDR1 is WSHSY, CDR2 SAAADI. CDR3 residues: CASSLDRGQTDTQYF.

The CDR3 protein is CASSLWGGYRANTEAFF. The chain combines TRBV5-1 with TRBJ1-1; without DNA, the TCRdb call of TRBD1 cannot be checked. CDR1 SGHRS and CDR2 YFSETQ come from the germline V gene. The CDR3 is 17 amino acids.

This rearrangement joins TRBV20-1 to TRBJ2-5; the D call from TCRdb, TRBD1, cannot be confirmed without DNA. This CDR3 has 14 residues. Germline assignment: CDR1 DFQATT and CDR2 SNEGSKA (reference sequence). This CDR3 is CSARTGEGRETQYF.

The CDR3 spells CASSLALRDRDRGAYEQYF. V gene TRBV7-2 combines with J gene TRBJ2-7; TCRdb indicates TRBD1, and absent DNA this call remains unverified. This CDR3 region has 19 residues. The germline CDR1 and CDR2 sequences are SGHTA and FQGNSA.

The chain uses TRBV27 and TRBJ2-3. The CDR3 has 14 residues. CDR1 MNHEY and CDR2 SMNVEV come from the germline V gene (reference sequence). CDR3: CASSLILGADTQYF.

The rearrangement links TRBV11-2 to TRBJ2-1; TCRdb gives TRBD1 as the D gene, but with no DNA this cannot be confirmed. The CDR3 is 15 residues long. Germline V gene data show CDR1 as SGHAT and CDR2 as FQNNGV. The CDR3 protein is CASSRPGQGANEQFF.

The chain uses TRBV6-1 and TRBJ1-1; without DNA, the TCRdb call of TRBD1 cannot be checked. This CDR3 contains 15 residues. CDR1 and CDR2 (germline): MNHNS, SASEGT. The CDR3 sequence: CASRALAGGRTEAFF.

The chain uses TRBV27 and TRBJ1-5; TCRdb selects TRBD1, and the lack of DNA leaves this call unchecked. Germline loops: CDR1 MNHEY, CDR2 SMNVEV (reference sequence). The CDR3 is 16 amino acids. Here the CDR3 reads CASSSKGTGNNQPQHF.

V is TRBV7-6 and J is TRBJ2-2; the TRBD1 assignment by TCRdb is unverifiable without DNA. Germline lookup yields CDR1 SGHVS and CDR2 FNYEAQ. The CDR3 spans 16 residues. CDR3 residues: CASSLTRSSWSGELFF.

The gene calls are TRBV7-6 and TRBJ2-5; the D call of TRBD1 rests on TCRdb alone, since no DNA is present to check it. CDR1 and CDR2 from the germline V gene are SGHVS and FNYEAQ. The length of the CDR3 is 12 residues. This chain's CDR3 is CASSRPKETQYF.

This chain connects TRBV12-3 or TRBV12-4 to TRBJ2-1. The CDR3 length is 12 residues. CDR3 sequence: CASRDRSSEQFF.

The V gene is TRBV20-1, the J gene TRBJ1-4. There are 14 residues in the CDR3. CDR1 is DFQATT and CDR2 is SNEGSKA in the germline V gene (reference sequence). This CDR3 is CSASEGTTNEKLFF.

The chain uses TRBV18 and TRBJ1-1. In germline, CDR1 is KGHSH, CDR2 LQKENI. This CDR3 has 14 amino acids. CDR3: CASSPNGPRTEAFF.

The chain uses TRBV12-3 or TRBV12-4 and TRBJ2-4. The CDR3 sequence is 15 residues long. CDR3 sequence reads: CASSLSGVAKNIQYF.

The V gene is TRBV20-1, the J gene TRBJ2-7; TCRdb selects TRBD1, and the lack of DNA leaves this call unchecked. The CDR3 runs to 16 residues. The germline V gene encodes CDR1 DFQATT and CDR2 SNEGSKA (reference sequence). CDR3 loop: CSANRPRGQGSREQYF.

V gene TRBV11-2 combines with J gene TRBJ2-5; the TCRdb D gene call, TRBD1, has no DNA to confirm it. The CDR3 is 14 residues long. Looked up from germline, CDR1 is SGHAT and CDR2 is FQNNGV. The CDR3 protein is CASSTQGNGETQYF.

This rearrangement joins TRBV5-6 to TRBJ1-5. Germline CDR1 and CDR2: SGHDT and YYEEEE. The CDR3 is 15 amino acids. CDR3 in amino acids: CASMYSPYSNQPQHF.

J is TRBJ1-2 and V is TRBV5-5. The CDR3 has 15 residues. Germline V gene data show CDR1 as SGHKS and CDR2 as YYEKEE (reference sequence). CDR3: CASSLPISDGDGYTF.

The V and J genes are TRBV5-1 and TRBJ2-7; TCRdb's assignment of TRBD1 cannot be checked, as there is no DNA. The CDR3 runs to 14 residues. CDR1 and CDR2 from the germline V gene are SGHRS and YFSETQ. CDR3: CASSFTTDPYEQYF.

The CDR3 sequence is CASRRRQGLAEQYF. The chain carries TRBV6-6 and TRBJ2-7; TCRdb names TRBD1, which stays unverified in the absence of DNA. This CDR3 region has 14 residues. CDR1 is MNHNY and CDR2 is SVGAGI in the germline V gene (reference sequence).

The gene calls are TRBV5-4 and TRBJ2-2; TCRdb reports TRBD2, a call that lacks DNA to check it against. This CDR3 has 17 residues. Germline V lookup: CDR1 SGHNT, CDR2 YYREEE (reference sequence). The CDR3 loop reads CASSSGLAGGLSGELFF.

The rearrangement uses TRBV5-4 and TRBJ2-5; TCRdb names TRBD1, which stays unverified in the absence of DNA. CDR3 length: 13 amino acids. Germline-derived CDR1 and CDR2 are SGHNT and YYREEE (reference sequence). The CDR3 spells CASRGQNQETQYF.

The chain couples TRBV20-1 to TRBJ1-5; TCRdb picks TRBD1, but there is no DNA to check that call. This CDR3 is built from 12 residues. In germline, CDR1 is DFQATT, CDR2 SNEGSKA (reference sequence). The CDR3 protein is CSAQRGNQPQHF.

The chain recombines TRBV20-1 with TRBJ1-2; TCRdb's D gene call, TRBD1, goes unchecked for lack of DNA. The CDR3 is 12 amino acids. Germline V gene sequence: CDR1 DFQATT, CDR2 SNEGSKA (reference sequence). CDR3 sequence reads: CSARAGAYGYTF.

This chain connects TRBV18 to TRBJ2-7. Germline lookup yields CDR1 KGHSH and CDR2 LQKENI. The CDR3 length is 17 residues. The CDR3 here is CASSPLWRQGGTDEQYF. The variable domain in full, with the rest retrieved from reference TRBV18 and TRBJ2-7, is NAGVMQNPRHLVRRRGQEARLRCSPMKGHSHVYWYRQLPEEGLKFMVYLQKENIIDESGMPKERFSAEFPKEGPSILRIQQVVRGDSAAYFCASSPLWRQGGTDEQYFGPGTRLTVT.

The J gene is TRBJ2-1, the V gene TRBV7-3. CDR3 length: 14 amino acids. Germline-derived CDR1 and CDR2 are SGHTA and FQGTGA. This chain's CDR3 is CASSLTGTYNEQFF.

V usage is TRBV29-1 and J usage is TRBJ1-2. Germline V lookup: CDR1 SQVTM, CDR2 ANQGSEA. The CDR3 loop spans 12 amino acids. This chain's CDR3 is CSVLGREYGYTF.

The V call is TRBV6-1, the J call TRBJ2-6; the D call of TRBD2 rests on TCRdb alone, since no DNA is present to check it. The CDR3 has 15 residues. Germline V gene data show CDR1 as MNHNS and CDR2 as SASEGT. CDR3 sequence reads: CASRRTVSGANVLTF.

CDR3 amino acids: CASSSHHEQYF. The rearrangement links TRBV18 to TRBJ2-7. Germline assignment: CDR1 KGHSH and CDR2 LQKENI. The CDR3 has 11 residues.